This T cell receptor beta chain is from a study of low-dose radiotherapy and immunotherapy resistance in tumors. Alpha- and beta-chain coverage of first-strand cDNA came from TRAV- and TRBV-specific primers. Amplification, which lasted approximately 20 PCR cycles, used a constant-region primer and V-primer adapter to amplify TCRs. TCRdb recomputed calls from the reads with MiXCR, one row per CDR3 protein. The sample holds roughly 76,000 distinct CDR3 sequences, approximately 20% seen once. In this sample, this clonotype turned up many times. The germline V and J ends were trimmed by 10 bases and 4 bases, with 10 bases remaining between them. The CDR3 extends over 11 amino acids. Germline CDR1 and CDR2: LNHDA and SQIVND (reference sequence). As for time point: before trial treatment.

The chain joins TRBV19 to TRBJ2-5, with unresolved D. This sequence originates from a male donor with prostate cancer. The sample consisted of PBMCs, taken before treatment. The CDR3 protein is CATRFSETQYF. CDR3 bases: TGTGCCACCCGGTTTTCAGAGACCCAGTACTTC.